A single T cell receptor beta chain is shown here with its context. These data are taken from a study of OX40 agonist ivuxolimab in advanced cancers. Study overall: Prior anti-PD-1, anti-PD-L1 or anti-CTLA-4 therapy did not bar entry, and about 38% had some.

Repertoires were generated with immunoSEQ multiplex PCR, while TCRdb's copy carries only in-frame clones and drops some. This sample has 30,000 to 40,000 clones, with roughly nine tenths found just once. The germline V and J ends were trimmed by 7 bases and 9 bases, with 12 bases remaining between them. This CDR3 is built from 11 residues. CDR1 MNHNY and CDR2 SVGAGI come from the germline V gene (reference sequence). This sequence joins TRBV6-6 and TRBJ2-5; D may be TRBD1 or TRBD2 (5 bases each). The source was CD4+ or CD8+ T cells sorted from blood, collected in a trial of the OX40 agonist ivuxolimab. The receptor was isolated from an adult with an advanced solid tumor such as melanoma, head and neck, liver or kidney cancer. As DNA, the CDR3 is TGTGCCAGCAACGATGGGACCTCCCAGTACTTC. Encoded protein: CASNDGTSQYF.